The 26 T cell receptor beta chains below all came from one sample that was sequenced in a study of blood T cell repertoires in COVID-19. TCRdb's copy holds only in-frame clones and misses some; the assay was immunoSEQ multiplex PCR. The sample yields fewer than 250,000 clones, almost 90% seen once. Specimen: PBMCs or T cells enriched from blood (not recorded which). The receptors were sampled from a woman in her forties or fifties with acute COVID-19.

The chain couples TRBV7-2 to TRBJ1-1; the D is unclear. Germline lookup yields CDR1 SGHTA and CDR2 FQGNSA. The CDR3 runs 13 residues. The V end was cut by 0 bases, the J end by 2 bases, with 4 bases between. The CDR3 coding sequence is TGTGCCAGCAGCTTAGCTATAAACACTGAAGCTTTCTTT. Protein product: CASSLAINTEAFF. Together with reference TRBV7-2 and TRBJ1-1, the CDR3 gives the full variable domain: GAGVSQSPSNKVTEKGKDVELRCDPISGHTALYWYRQSLGQGLEFLIYFQGNSAPDKSGLPSDRFSAERTGGSVSTLTIQRTQQEDSAVYLCASSLAINTEAFFGQGTRLTVV.

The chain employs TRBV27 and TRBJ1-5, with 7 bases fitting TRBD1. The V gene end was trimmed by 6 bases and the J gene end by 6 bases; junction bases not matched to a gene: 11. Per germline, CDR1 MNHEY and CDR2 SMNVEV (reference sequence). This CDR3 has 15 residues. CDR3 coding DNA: TGTGCCAGCAGCGAAAGAGGGGGACAGTTTCAGCCCCAGCATTTT. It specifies CASSERGGQFQPQHF.

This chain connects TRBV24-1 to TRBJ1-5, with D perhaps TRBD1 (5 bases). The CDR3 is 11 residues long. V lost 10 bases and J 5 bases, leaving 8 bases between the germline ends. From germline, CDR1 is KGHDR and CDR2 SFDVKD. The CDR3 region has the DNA TGTGCCACGGGGGAGGATCAGCCCCAGCATTTT. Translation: CATGEDQPQHF.

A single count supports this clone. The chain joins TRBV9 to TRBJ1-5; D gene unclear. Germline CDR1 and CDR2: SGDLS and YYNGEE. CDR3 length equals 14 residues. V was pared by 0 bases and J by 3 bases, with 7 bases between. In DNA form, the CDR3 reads TGTGCCAGCAGCGTAGGCGGGCCCAATCAGCCCCAGCATTTT. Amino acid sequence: CASSVGGPNQPQHF.

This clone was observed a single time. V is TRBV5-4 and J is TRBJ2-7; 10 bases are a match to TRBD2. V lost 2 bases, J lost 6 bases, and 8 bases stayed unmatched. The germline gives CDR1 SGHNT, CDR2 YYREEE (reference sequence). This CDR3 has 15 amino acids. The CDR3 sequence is CASSFGLAGVGEQYF. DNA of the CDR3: TGTGCCAGCAGCTTCGGGCTAGCGGGAGTTGGCGAGCAGTACTTC. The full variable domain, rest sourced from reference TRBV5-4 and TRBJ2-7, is ETGVTQSPTHLIKTRGQQVTLRCSSQSGHNTVSWYQQALGQGPQFIFQYYREEENGRGNFPPRFSGLQFPNYSSELNVNALELDDSALYLCASSFGLAGVGEQYFGPGTRLTVT.

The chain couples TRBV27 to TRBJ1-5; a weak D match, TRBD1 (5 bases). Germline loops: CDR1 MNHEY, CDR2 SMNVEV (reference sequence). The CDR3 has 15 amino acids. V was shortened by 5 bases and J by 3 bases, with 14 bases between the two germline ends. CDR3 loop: CASSVGWGVNQPQHF. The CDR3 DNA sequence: TGTGCCAGCAGTGTCGGATGGGGGGTCAATCAGCCCCAGCATTTT.

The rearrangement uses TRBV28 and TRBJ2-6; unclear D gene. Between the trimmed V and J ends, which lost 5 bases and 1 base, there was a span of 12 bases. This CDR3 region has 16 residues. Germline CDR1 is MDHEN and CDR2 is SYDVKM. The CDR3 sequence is CASSLNYASGANVLTF. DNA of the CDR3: TGTGCCAGCAGTCTAAACTACGCTTCTGGGGCCAACGTCCTGACTTTC.

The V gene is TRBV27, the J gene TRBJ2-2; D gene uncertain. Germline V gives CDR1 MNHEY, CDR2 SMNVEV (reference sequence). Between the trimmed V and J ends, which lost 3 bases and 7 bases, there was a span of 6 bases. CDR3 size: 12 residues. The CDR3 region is CASSLRSGELFF. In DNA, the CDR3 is TGTGCCAGCAGTTTGAGGAGCGGGGAGCTGTTTTTT.

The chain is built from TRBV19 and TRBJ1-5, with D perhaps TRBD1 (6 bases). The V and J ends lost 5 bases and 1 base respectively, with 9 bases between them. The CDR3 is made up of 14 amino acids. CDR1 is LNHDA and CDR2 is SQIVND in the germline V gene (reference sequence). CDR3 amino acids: CASSVQGSNQPQHF. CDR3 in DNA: TGTGCCAGTAGTGTCCAGGGGAGCAATCAGCCCCAGCATTTT.

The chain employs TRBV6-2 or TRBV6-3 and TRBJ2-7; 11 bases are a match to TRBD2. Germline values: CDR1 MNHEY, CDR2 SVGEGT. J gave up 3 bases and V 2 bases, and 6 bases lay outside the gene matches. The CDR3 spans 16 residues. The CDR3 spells CASSYGGGLAVYEQYF. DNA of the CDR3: TGTGCCAGCAGTTACGGTGGGGGACTAGCGGTCTACGAGCAGTACTTC.

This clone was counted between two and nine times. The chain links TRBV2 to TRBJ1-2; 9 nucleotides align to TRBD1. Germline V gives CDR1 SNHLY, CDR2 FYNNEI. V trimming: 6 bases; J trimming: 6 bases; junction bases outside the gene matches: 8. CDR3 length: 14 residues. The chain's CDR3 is CASSADRGYDGYTF. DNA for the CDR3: TGTGCCAGCAGCGCGGACAGGGGTTATGATGGCTACACCTTC.

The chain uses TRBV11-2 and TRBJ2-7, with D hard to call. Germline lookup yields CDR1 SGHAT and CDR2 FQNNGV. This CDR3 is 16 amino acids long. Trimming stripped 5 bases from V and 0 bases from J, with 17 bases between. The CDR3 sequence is CASSHVTPRSSYEQYF. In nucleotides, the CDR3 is TGTGCCAGCAGCCACGTCACACCCCGGAGCTCCTACGAGCAGTACTTC. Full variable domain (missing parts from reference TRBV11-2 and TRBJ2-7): EAGVAQSPRYKIIEKRQSVAFWCNPISGHATLYWYQQILGQGPKLLIQFQNNGVVDDSQLPKDRFSAERLKGVDSTLKIQPAKLEDSAVYLCASSHVTPRSSYEQYFGPGTRLTVT.

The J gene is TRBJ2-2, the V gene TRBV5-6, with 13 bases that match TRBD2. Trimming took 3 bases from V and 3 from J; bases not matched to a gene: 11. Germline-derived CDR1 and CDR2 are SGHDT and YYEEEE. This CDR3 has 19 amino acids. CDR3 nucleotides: TGTGCCAGCAGCTATTTCGGGACTAGCGGGACCCTGGACACCGGGGAGCTGTTTTTT. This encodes CASSYFGTSGTLDTGELFF.

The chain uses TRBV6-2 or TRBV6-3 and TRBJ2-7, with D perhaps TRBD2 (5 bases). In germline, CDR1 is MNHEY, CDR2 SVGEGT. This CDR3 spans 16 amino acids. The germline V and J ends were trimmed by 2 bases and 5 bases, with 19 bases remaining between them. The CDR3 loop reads CASSYIGQRLNNEQYF. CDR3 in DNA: TGTGCCAGCAGTTACATAGGCCAGCGGCTAAATAACGAGCAGTACTTC.

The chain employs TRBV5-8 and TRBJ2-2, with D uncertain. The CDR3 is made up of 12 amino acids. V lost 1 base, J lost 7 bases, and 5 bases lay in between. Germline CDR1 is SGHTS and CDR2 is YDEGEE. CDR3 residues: CASSLRSGELFF. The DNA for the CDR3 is TGTGCCAGCAGCTTGAGGAGCGGGGAGCTGTTTTTT. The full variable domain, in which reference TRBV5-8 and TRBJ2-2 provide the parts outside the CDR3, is EAGVTQSPTHLIKTRGQQATLRCSPISGHTSVYWYQQALGLGLQFLLWYDEGEERNRGNFPPRFSGRQFPNYSSELNVNALELEDSALYLCASSLRSGELFFGEGSRLTVL.

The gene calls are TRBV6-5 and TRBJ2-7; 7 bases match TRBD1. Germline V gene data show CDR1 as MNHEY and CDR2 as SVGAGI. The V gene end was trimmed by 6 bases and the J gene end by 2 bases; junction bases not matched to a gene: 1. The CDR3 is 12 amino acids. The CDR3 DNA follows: TGTGCCAGCAGCGGGACAGCCTACGAGCAGTACTTC. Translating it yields CASSGTAYEQYF.

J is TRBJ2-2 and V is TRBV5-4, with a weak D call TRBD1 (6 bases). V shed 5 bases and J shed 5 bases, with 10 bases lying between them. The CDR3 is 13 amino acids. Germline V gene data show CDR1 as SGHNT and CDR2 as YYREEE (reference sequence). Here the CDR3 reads CASRRGQTGELFF. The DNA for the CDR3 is TGTGCCAGCAGAAGAGGACAGACCGGGGAGCTGTTTTTT.

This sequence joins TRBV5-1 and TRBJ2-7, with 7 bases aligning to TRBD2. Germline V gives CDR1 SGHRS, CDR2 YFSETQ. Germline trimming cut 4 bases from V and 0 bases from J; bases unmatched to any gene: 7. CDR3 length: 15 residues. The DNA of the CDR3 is TGCGCCAGCAGCCCCCGGGGCGGGAGCTCCTACGAGCAGTACTTC. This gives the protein CASSPRGGSSYEQYF. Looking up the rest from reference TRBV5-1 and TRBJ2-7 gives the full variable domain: KAGVTQTPRYLIKTRGQQVTLSCSPISGHRSVSWYQQTPGQGLQFLFEYFSETQRNKGNFPGRFSGRQFSNSRSEMNVSTLELGDSALYLCASSPRGGSSYEQYFGPGTRLTVT.

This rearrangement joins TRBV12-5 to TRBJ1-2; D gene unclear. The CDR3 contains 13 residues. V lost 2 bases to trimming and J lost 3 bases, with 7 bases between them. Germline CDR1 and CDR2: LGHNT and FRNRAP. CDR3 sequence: CASGLNGHYGYTF. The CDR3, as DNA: TGTGCTAGTGGTTTGAATGGCCACTATGGCTACACCTTC. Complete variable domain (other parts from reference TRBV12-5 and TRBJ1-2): DARVTQTPRHKVTEMGQEVTMRCQPILGHNTVFWYRQTMMQGLELLAYFRNRAPLDDSGMPKDRFSAEMPDATLATLKIQPSEPRDSAVYFCASGLNGHYGYTFGSGTRLTVV.

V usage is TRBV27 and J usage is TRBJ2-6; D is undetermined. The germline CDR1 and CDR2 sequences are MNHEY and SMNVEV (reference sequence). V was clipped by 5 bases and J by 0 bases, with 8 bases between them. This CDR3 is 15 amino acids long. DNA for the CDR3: TGTGCCAGCAGTACTTACAGCTCTGGGGCCAACGTCCTGACTTTC. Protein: CASSTYSSGANVLTF.

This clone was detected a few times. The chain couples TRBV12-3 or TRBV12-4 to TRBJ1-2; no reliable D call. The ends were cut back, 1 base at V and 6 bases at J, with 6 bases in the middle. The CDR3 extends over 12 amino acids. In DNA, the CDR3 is TGTGCCAGCAGTTTAGGAGGGAATGGCTACACCTTC. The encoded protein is CASSLGGNGYTF.

DNA of the CDR3: TGTGCCAGCAGCAGCAGGACTAGTCTTGCAGCAGATACGCAGTATTTT. It specifies CASSSRTSLAADTQYF. V is TRBV11-1 and J is TRBJ2-3, with 7 bases lining up with TRBD2. The CDR3 length is 16 residues. The J segment lost 4 bases and the V segment lost 5 bases, leaving 12 bases of the junction unmatched. From germline, CDR1 is SGHAT and CDR2 FQDESV (reference sequence).

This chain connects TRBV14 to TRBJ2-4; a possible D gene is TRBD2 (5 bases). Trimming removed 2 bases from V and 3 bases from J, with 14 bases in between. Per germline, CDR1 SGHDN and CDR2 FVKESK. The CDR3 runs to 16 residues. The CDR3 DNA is TGTGCCAGCAGCCAAAGGTCAGGAGGATACAAAAACATTCAGTACTTC. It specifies CASSQRSGGYKNIQYF.

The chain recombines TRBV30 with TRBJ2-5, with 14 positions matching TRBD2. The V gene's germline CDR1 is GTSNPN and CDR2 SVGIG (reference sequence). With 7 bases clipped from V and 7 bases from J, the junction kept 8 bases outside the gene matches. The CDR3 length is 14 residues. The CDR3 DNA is TGTGCCTTGGGACTAGCGGGAGAGTGGCGGACCCAGTACTTC. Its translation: CALGLAGEWRTQYF.

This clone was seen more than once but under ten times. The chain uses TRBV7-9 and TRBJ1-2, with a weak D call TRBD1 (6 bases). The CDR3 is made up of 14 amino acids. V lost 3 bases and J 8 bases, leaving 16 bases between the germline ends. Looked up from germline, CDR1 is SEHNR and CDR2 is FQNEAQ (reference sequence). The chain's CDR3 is CASSFSTGLSGYTF. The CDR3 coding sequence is TGTGCCAGCAGCTTCTCTACAGGGTTAAGCGGCTACACCTTC.

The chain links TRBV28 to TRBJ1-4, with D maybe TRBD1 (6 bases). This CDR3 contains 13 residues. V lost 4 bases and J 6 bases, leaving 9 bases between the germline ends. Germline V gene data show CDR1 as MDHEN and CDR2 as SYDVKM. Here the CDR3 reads CASSSPGDEKLFF. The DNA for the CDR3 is TGTGCCAGCAGTTCTCCAGGGGATGAAAAACTGTTTTTT. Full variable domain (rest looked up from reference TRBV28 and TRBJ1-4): DVKVTQSSRYLVKRTGEKVFLECVQDMDHENMFWYRQDPGLGLRLIYFSYDVKMKEKGDIPEGYSVSREKKERFSLILESASTNQTSMYLCASSSPGDEKLFFGSGTQLSVL.